A selection of T cell receptor beta chains follows, all from one sample in a study of shared clonotypes between healthy human individuals. The repertoire was sequenced with immunoSEQ multiplex PCR; TCRdb's copy has only in-frame clones and lacks some. The table records some 2.1 million clones, just under 95% of them present only once. What was sequenced was naive CD8+ T cells sorted from blood. The receptors were gathered from a man younger than 35 in good health. Each CDR3 is given with its conserved first and last residue. Each record gives: D gene, V gene, J gene, clone size, CDR3 protein, CDR3 DNA. D genes are given only for firm matches. Size values are once, few and many counts, or a class for expanded clones, and some rows have none.

.	TRBV29-1	TRBJ2-7	.	CSVAPGWDEQYF	TGCAGCGTTGCTCCGGGGTGGGACGAGCAGTACTTC
.	TRBV11-2	TRBJ2-7	.	CASSLAAGGYEQYF	TGTGCCAGCAGCTTAGCTGCAGGAGGCTACGAGCAGTACTTC
.	TRBV27	TRBJ2-7	.	CASSLSGHLGEQYF	TGTGCCAGCAGTTTATCGGGACATCTAGGCGAGCAGTACTTC
.	TRBV28	TRBJ1-3	.	CASSFVRLSGNTIYF	TGTGCCAGCAGTTTTGTCAGGCTCTCTGGAAACACCATATATTTT
.	TRBV2	TRBJ2-5	.	CASSKGHINWETQYF	TGTGCCAGCAGTAAAGGACACATCAACTGGGAGACCCAGTACTTC
.	TRBV5-1	TRBJ1-1	.	CASSLDGGTEAFF	TGCGCCAGCAGCTTGGACGGGGGCACTGAAGCTTTCTTT
.	TRBV18	TRBJ2-1	.	CASSPPGPGNEQFF	TGTGCCAGCTCCCCCCCAGGGCCGGGCAATGAGCAGTTCTTC
.	TRBV6-4	TRBJ2-3	.	CASSDFSTDTQYF	TGTGCCAGCAGTGACTTTAGCACAGATACGCAGTATTTT
TRBD2	TRBV7-6	TRBJ2-7	.	CASSAGLASEQYF	TGTGCCAGCAGCGCGGGACTAGCTAGCGAGCAGTACTTC
.	TRBV7-6	TRBJ1-4	.	CASSLVAEFATNEKLFF	TGTGCCAGCAGCTTAGTGGCGGAATTTGCAACTAATGAAAAACTGTTTTTT
TRBD2	TRBV7-2	TRBJ2-5	.	CASSPDGLALETQYF	TGTGCCAGCAGCCCCGACGGACTAGCTCTAGAGACCCAGTACTTC
TRBD2	TRBV7-6	TRBJ2-3	.	CASSQWTSGTTDTQYF	TGTGCCAGCAGCCAATGGACTAGCGGAACCACAGATACGCAGTATTTT
TRBD2	TRBV5-1	TRBJ2-1	.	CASTAGVDNEQFF	TGCGCCAGCACAGCGGGGGTTGACAATGAGCAGTTCTTC
.	TRBV19	TRBJ2-2	.	CASSLDGEEGYTGELFF	TGTGCCAGTAGTTTGGACGGAGAAGAGGGTTACACCGGGGAGCTGTTTTTT
TRBD1	TRBV11-2	TRBJ1-6	.	CASSLSWDSYNSPLHF	TGTGCCAGCAGCTTAAGTTGGGACAGCTATAATTCACCCCTCCACTTT
.	TRBV7-6	TRBJ1-1	.	CASSLVVGFTEAFF	TGTGCCAGCAGCTTAGTCGTAGGGTTCACTGAAGCTTTCTTT
TRBD2	TRBV15	TRBJ2-1	few	CATSSSGVLDEQFF	TGTGCCACCAGCTCTAGCGGAGTCTTGGATGAGCAGTTCTTC
.	TRBV28	TRBJ1-1	few	CASSFEVVNTEAFF	TGTGCCAGCAGTTTTGAAGTAGTGAACACTGAAGCTTTCTTT
.	TRBV12-1	TRBJ2-7	.	CASSLALMIGRAYEQYF	TGTGCCAGCAGCTTGGCACTGATGATTGGGAGGGCCTACGAGCAGTACTTC
TRBD2	TRBV4-1	TRBJ2-7	.	CASSPPGGTYEQYF	TGCGCCAGCAGCCCCCCGGGAGGGACCTACGAGCAGTACTTC
.	TRBV28	TRBJ2-3	.	CASTAWGTDTQYF	TGTGCCAGCACCGCGTGGGGAACAGATACGCAGTATTTT